This T cell receptor beta chain appears in the sequencing data of a study of cytomegalovirus exposure and HLA in healthy donors. Study-level results: In a later analysis, HLA-associated TCR beta chains were more clonally expanded than equally common others.

About this clone itself: The antigen remains unidentified.

The PCR used 60 Vbeta and 13 Jbeta primers. The protocol was immunoSEQ multiplex PCR, while the TCRdb copy is restricted to in-frame clones and leaves out a portion. The sample carries 200,000 or so clones, more than 75% recorded once. This sequence originates from a male donor in good health and CMV-seronegative. Specimen: PBMCs.

CDR3 DNA sequence: TGCAGCGTCGACACCCCCGGGGGGCCCTTTGAGCAGTACTTC. This gives the protein CSVDTPGGPFEQYF. The V and J genes are TRBV29-1 and TRBJ2-7; tentative D call: TRBD2 (7 bases). CDR3 length: 14 amino acids. Germline CDR1 reads SQVTM; CDR2 reads ANQGSEA. V lost 6 bases and J lost 7, with 22 bases in between.